This T cell receptor (beta chain) appears in the sequencing data of a study of beta chain features in type 1 diabetes. Study conclusions and caveats: Across all four CD4+ subsets, people with type 1 diabetes showed modestly shorter TCRB CDR3s. With patients and controls alike, PCR might favor shorter templates to an equal degree.

Turning to this clone: Its matching antigen is unknown.

The CDR3 covers 14 residues. V shed 5 bases and J shed 1 base, with 11 bases lying between them. CDR1 is SNHLY and CDR2 is FYNNEI in the germline V gene. Expressed TCRB transcripts got sequenced, as all isolated RNA was reverse transcribed. Method: immunoSEQ multiplex PCR; TCRdb's copy keeps in-frame clones and lacks some. The sample shows hundreds of thousands of clones, roughly 13% of them seen only once. The sequence came from a man aged 18 to 35 with type 1 diabetes. This rearrangement joins TRBV2 to TRBJ2-5; perhaps TRBD2 as D (6 bases). Sequencing input: naive CD4+ T cells from blood. The CDR3 here is CASSKGTLQETQYF. The CDR3 region has the DNA TGTGCCAGCAGTAAAGGGACTCTCCAAGAGACCCAGTACTTC.